These T cell receptor beta chains were read from a single sample in a study of beta chain features in type 1 diabetes. The method was immunoSEQ multiplex PCR; TCRdb's version includes in-frame clones alone and lacks a portion of them. Of 310,000 or so clones in the sample, about 15% are singletons; the top ten hold more than 0.015%. Sequencing used naive CD4+ T cells from blood. These receptors originate from a man younger than 35 with type 1 diabetes. Both conserved end residues are part of each CDR3. A D gene is named only where the DNA matches it firmly. Not every row has a clone size; where given, it reads once, few, many or a size class.

D gene | J gene | clone size | V gene | CDR3 protein | CDR3 DNA
- | TRBJ2-7 | few | TRBV27 | CASSLGWGDSYEQYF | TGTGCCAGCAGTTTAGGCTGGGGGGACTCCTACGAGCAGTACTTC
- | TRBJ2-1 | few | TRBV27 | CASSLVLPGGHEQFF | TGTGCCAGCAGTTTAGTTCTTCCCGGAGGCCATGAGCAGTTCTTC
- | TRBJ1-1 | few | TRBV18 | CASSPRKDAGWSTEAFF | TGTGCCAGCTCACCACGAAAGGATGCGGGTTGGAGCACTGAAGCTTTCTTT
- | TRBJ2-2 | few | TRBV19 | CASSIKAGLNTGELFF | TGTGCCAGTAGTATAAAGGCGGGTTTGAACACCGGGGAGCTGTTTTTT
TRBD2 | TRBJ2-1 | - | TRBV4-2 | CASSQPIAGGRGEQFF | TGTGCCAGCAGCCAACCCATAGCGGGGGGCCGGGGAGAGCAGTTCTTC
- | TRBJ1-2 | few | TRBV29-1 | CSVEVSSNAGYTF | TGCAGCGTTGAAGTCTCCTCTAATGCTGGCTACACCTTC
- | TRBJ1-2 | - | TRBV5-4 | CASSRRDDYGYTF | TGTGCCAGCAGCCGACGGGATGACTATGGCTACACCTTC
TRBD1 | TRBJ2-7 | few | TRBV7-2 | CASSWGQGKDEQYF | TGTGCCAGCAGCTGGGGACAGGGTAAGGACGAGCAGTACTTC
- | TRBJ1-5 | - | TRBV28 | CASSLSQPQHF | TGTGCCAGCAGTTTGAGCCAGCCCCAGCATTTT
- | TRBJ2-1 | - | TRBV5-1 | CASSPSASYNEQFF | TGCGCCAGCAGCCCTAGCGCCTCCTACAATGAGCAGTTCTTC
TRBD2 | TRBJ2-1 | - | TRBV5-1 | CASSLGLAGGNEQFF | TGCGCCAGCAGCTTAGGCCTAGCGGGAGGGAATGAGCAGTTCTTC
- | TRBJ2-5 | - | TRBV6-5 | CASSYIRETQYF | TGTGCCAGCAGTTACATCAGGGAGACCCAGTACTTC
TRBD2 | TRBJ2-1 | - | TRBV6-1 | CASSSAGTSYNEQFF | TGTGCCAGCAGCTCGGCCGGGACTAGTTACAATGAGCAGTTCTTC
TRBD1 | TRBJ2-1 | few | TRBV18 | CASSPGTGSLNEQFF | TGTGCCAGCTCACCCGGGACAGGGAGTCTCAATGAGCAGTTCTTC
- | TRBJ2-5 | - | TRBV5-4 | CASSLGVSEQETQYF | TGTGCCAGCAGCTTGGGAGTTTCCGAGCAAGAGACCCAGTACTTC
- | TRBJ2-1 | few | TRBV29-1 | CSVRGSYNEQFF | TGCAGCGTTCGGGGGTCCTACAATGAGCAGTTCTTC
TRBD1 | TRBJ1-1 | few | TRBV30 | CAWRRQGAVEAFF | TGTGCCTGGAGGAGACAGGGGGCGGTTGAAGCTTTCTTT
TRBD1 | TRBJ1-2 | few | TRBV18 | CASSPDRAGYTF | TGTGCCAGCTCACCAGACAGGGCCGGCTACACCTTC
TRBD2 | TRBJ2-1 | few | TRBV15 | CATSIWSHGGNEQFF | TGTGCCACCAGCATCTGGTCCCACGGGGGGAATGAGCAGTTCTTC
TRBD1 | TRBJ1-5 | - | TRBV18 | CASSPGQGVNQPQHF | TGTGCCAGCTCACCCGGACAGGGAGTCAATCAGCCCCAGCATTTT
TRBD1 | TRBJ2-4 | - | TRBV6-6 | CASSSTGRHIQYF | TGTGCCAGCAGTTCGACAGGGCGGCACATTCAGTACTTC
TRBD2 | TRBJ2-2 | few | TRBV4-2 | CASSQDVAGGPGELFF | TGTGCCAGCAGCCAAGATGTAGCGGGAGGGCCCGGGGAGCTGTTTTTT
- | TRBJ2-1 | - | TRBV5-1 | CASSLGTVNEQFF | TGCGCCAGCAGCTTGGGGACAGTGAATGAGCAGTTCTTC
TRBD2 | TRBJ2-5 | - | TRBV4-3 | CASSHEYLTSGGGETQYF | TGCGCCAGCAGCCATGAATACCTGACTAGCGGGGGGGGAGAGACCCAGTACTTC
TRBD2 | TRBJ2-3 | - | TRBV30 | CAWSKRGGTDTQYF | TGTGCCTGGAGTAAGCGGGGCGGCACAGATACGCAGTATTTT
- | TRBJ2-3 | - | TRBV11-2 | CASSPPTGTSTDTQYF | TGTGCCAGCAGCCCCCCTACAGGCACTAGCACAGATACGCAGTATTTT
TRBD2 | TRBJ2-1 | - | TRBV7-2 | CASSLGTSGSNEQFF | TGTGCCAGCAGCTTAGGGACTAGCGGGAGCAATGAGCAGTTCTTC
- | TRBJ1-2 | - | TRBV6-5 | CASSYRGSGYTF | TGTGCCAGCAGTTACAGAGGTTCTGGCTACACCTTC
- | TRBJ2-3 | few | TRBV2 | CASSEERTRGDTQYF | TGTGCCAGCAGTGAGGAGCGTACCCGTGGAGATACGCAGTATTTT
TRBD2 | TRBJ2-3 | few | TRBV5-4 | CASEKRASGRGDTQYF | TGTGCCAGCGAGAAGAGGGCTAGCGGGAGGGGAGATACGCAGTATTTT
- | TRBJ2-3 | - | TRBV18 | CASSRDSEGDTQYF | TGTGCCAGCTCACGGGACTCCGAGGGAGATACGCAGTATTTT
TRBD1 | TRBJ1-4 | few | TRBV5-8 | CASSPGTAHNEKLFF | TGTGCCAGCAGCCCGGGGACAGCGCATAATGAAAAACTGTTTTTT
- | TRBJ2-3 | few | TRBV4-3 | CASSLQSGPTDTQYF | TGCGCCAGCAGCCTCCAAAGCGGGCCCACAGATACGCAGTATTTT
- | TRBJ2-3 | - | TRBV30 | CAWRRFTDTQYF | TGTGCCTGGAGGCGCTTCACAGATACGCAGTATTTT
- | TRBJ1-1 | few | TRBV1 | CTSSQEIAGTGKTEAFF | TGCACCAGCAGCCAAGAGATCGCGGGGACAGGGAAGACTGAAGCTTTCTTT
TRBD1 | TRBJ2-1 | - | TRBV7-9 | CASSFDRVWNEQFF | TGTGCCAGCAGCTTCGACAGGGTTTGGAATGAGCAGTTCTTC
- | TRBJ2-7 | - | TRBV7-8 | CASSSPPGNYEQYF | TGTGCCAGCAGCTCCCCCCCGGGGAACTACGAGCAGTACTTC
- | TRBJ2-7 | - | TRBV18 | CASSPSEDRGQYF | TGTGCCAGCTCACCCTCGGAGGACAGAGGGCAGTACTTC
TRBD2 | TRBJ2-3 | - | TRBV19 | CASSKGLAGLTDTQYF | TGTGCCAGTAGTAAGGGACTAGCGGGTCTCACAGATACGCAGTATTTT
- | TRBJ1-2 | - | TRBV5-1 | CASRVGGLVYGYTF | TGCGCCAGCAGAGTGGGGGGGCTGGTCTATGGCTACACCTTC
TRBD1 | TRBJ2-7 | few | TRBV6-9 | CASSYPRTGKTYEQYF | TGTGCCAGCAGTTATCCCCGGACAGGGAAAACCTACGAGCAGTACTTC
- | TRBJ1-6 | - | TRBV27 | CASRKYSNSPLHF | TGTGCCAGCAGGAAGTATAGTAATTCACCCCTCCACTTT
TRBD2 | TRBJ2-1 | - | TRBV28 | CASRPSGSPNEQFF | TGTGCCAGCAGACCTAGCGGTAGCCCAAATGAGCAGTTCTTC
TRBD2 | TRBJ2-3 | - | TRBV9 | CASSVAGGAWDTQYF | TGTGCCAGCAGCGTAGCCGGGGGGGCATGGGATACGCAGTATTTT
- | TRBJ2-3 | many | TRBV23-1 | CASSQCRAFSTDTQYF | TGCGCCAGCAGTCAATGTCGAGCGTTTAGCACAGATACGCAGTATTTT
TRBD1 | TRBJ2-5 | once | TRBV4-1 | CASSQDDRGRETQYF | TGTGCCAGCAGCCAAGACGACAGGGGAAGGGAGACCCAGTACTTC
- | TRBJ2-7 | - | TRBV6-1 | CAGAVNQGGHEQYF | TGTGCCGGTGCCGTGAACCAGGGCGGCCACGAGCAGTACTTC
TRBD1 | TRBJ2-1 | - | TRBV29-1 | CSVEIGQDEQFF | TGCAGCGTTGAAATCGGACAGGATGAGCAGTTCTTC
- | TRBJ1-4 | few | TRBV27 | CASSSGRNPATNEKLFF | TGTGCCAGCAGTTCAGGCCGGAACCCTGCAACTAATGAAAAACTGTTTTTT
TRBD1 | TRBJ1-2 | - | TRBV6-5 | CASRSPGTGVSYTF | TGTGCCAGCAGGTCGCCGGGGACAGGGGTTAGCTACACCTTC
TRBD2 | TRBJ2-1 | - | TRBV15 | CATSTGTRGADEQFF | TGTGCCACCAGTACCGGGACTAGGGGAGCGGATGAGCAGTTCTTC
- | TRBJ1-5 | - | TRBV28 | CASSPLQGSNQPQHF | TGTGCCAGCAGCCCCCTTCAGGGGAGCAATCAGCCCCAGCATTTT
- | TRBJ2-5 | - | TRBV5-1 | CASSWSPGIGPIKETQYF | TGCGCCAGCAGCTGGAGCCCCGGGATCGGCCCGATAAAAGAGACCCAGTACTTC
TRBD1 | TRBJ1-1 | few | TRBV29-1 | CSVTGFATEAFF | TGCAGCGTGACAGGGTTCGCCACTGAAGCTTTCTTT
TRBD2 | TRBJ2-1 | - | TRBV5-1 | CASSQTSVSYNEQFF | TGCGCCAGCAGCCAGACTAGCGTCTCCTACAATGAGCAGTTCTTC
TRBD2 | TRBJ2-7 | few | TRBV29-1 | CSVLQSGSSEQYF | TGCAGCGTCTTACAAAGCGGGAGTAGCGAGCAGTACTTC
- | TRBJ2-5 | - | TRBV28 | CASSPPTPTQETQYF | TGTGCCAGCAGTCCGCCGACACCTACCCAAGAGACCCAGTACTTC
- | TRBJ2-2 | few | TRBV5-1 | CASSLVVRTTGELFF | TGCGCCAGCAGCTTGGTTGTCAGGACAACCGGGGAGCTGTTTTTT
- | TRBJ2-2 | few | TRBV9 | CASSVRGRTENTGELFF | TGTGCCAGCAGCGTTAGAGGGCGGACGGAGAACACCGGGGAGCTGTTTTTT